The 8 T cell receptor beta chains reported below all come from one sample, sequenced in a study of control samples from healthy donors and cancer patients. Sequencing used immunoSEQ multiplex PCR; TCRdb keeps in-frame clones, though not all of them. There are 100,000 or so clones in the sample; more than 75% occur only once, and 15% to 20% lies in the top ten. Sequenced material: blood. These receptor sequences come from a woman aged 45-59 years in good health.

The CDR3 DNA sequence: TGTGCCAGTAGTATAGTTGTCGGCAGTGGCGGTGAGACCCAGTACTTC. Its protein product is CASSIVVGSGGETQYF. This sequence joins TRBV19 and TRBJ2-5; D is unresolved. Trimming left V 1 base short and J 5 bases short, with 17 bases between. Germline V gene lookup returns CDR1 LNHDA and CDR2 SQIVND (reference sequence). The CDR3 runs 16 residues.

CDR3 in amino acids: CASTRSGGPCRYEQYV. CDR3 coding DNA: TGTGCCAGCACCCGATCCGGGGGGCCCTGCAGGTACGAGCAGTACGTC. V is TRBV6-6 and J is TRBJ2-7; tentatively, D is TRBD2 (7 bases). This CDR3 contains 16 residues. The germline gives CDR1 MNHNY, CDR2 SVGAGI (reference sequence). V lost 7 bases, J lost 4 bases, and 23 bases lay in between.

The V gene is TRBV6-5, the J gene TRBJ2-1; TRBD2 matches 9 bases. The CDR3 totals 15 residues. V gave up 7 bases and J gave up 5 bases; unmatched junction bases: 9. From germline, CDR1 is MNHEY and CDR2 SVGAGI. The CDR3 DNA reads TGTGCCAGCAAACAGCGGGGGGCAACAAACAATGAGCAGTTCTTC. Its protein is CASKQRGATNNEQFF.

The chain employs TRBV6-6 and TRBJ2-7; D remains ambiguous. Looked up from germline, CDR1 is MNHNY and CDR2 is SVGAGI (reference sequence). The CDR3 runs to 11 residues. V lost 8 bases to trimming and J lost 2 bases, with 7 bases between them. The CDR3 loop is CASQATYEQYF. CDR3 sequence (DNA): TGTGCCAGCCAGGCTACCTACGAGCAGTACTTC.

The V gene is TRBV7-2, the J gene TRBJ2-3; 11 nucleotides align to TRBD2. Trimming took 1 base from V and 1 from J; bases not matched to a gene: 4. Germline V gene lookup returns CDR1 SGHTA and CDR2 FQGNSA. The CDR3 runs 17 residues. The CDR3 loop reads CASSLVQLAGGTDTQYF. The CDR3, as DNA: TGTGCCAGCAGCTTAGTCCAACTAGCGGGGGGCACAGATACGCAGTATTTT.

The CDR3 loop is CASRASTSHLRGQFF. DNA of the CDR3: TGCGCCAGCCGCGCCTCCACTAGCCATCTTAGGGGCCAGTTCTTC. The J gene is TRBJ2-1, the V gene TRBV5-1; a weak D match, TRBD2 (6 bases). The CDR3 runs 15 residues. Germline V gives CDR1 SGHRS, CDR2 YFSETQ. Trimming left V 7 bases short and J 13 bases short, with 27 bases between.

The gene calls are TRBV6-4 and TRBJ2-1, with TRBD2 matching over 15 bases. This CDR3 spans 15 amino acids. Per germline, CDR1 MRHNA and CDR2 SNTAGT. Trimming at V came to 2 bases and at J to 10 bases, leaving 3 bases not matched to a gene. CDR3 region: CASSDRGTSGREQFF. CDR3 coding DNA: TGTGCCAGCAGTGACCGGGGGACTAGCGGGAGGGAGCAGTTCTTC.

The genes are TRBV9 and TRBJ1-1; D remains unclear. There are 13 residues in the CDR3. CDR1 is SGDLS, CDR2 YYNGEE, per germline. The V gene lost 4 bases and the J gene lost 3 bases, with 10 bases spanning the gap. The DNA of the CDR3 is TGTGCCAGCAGCCCTCCTGGGGACACTGAAGCTTTCTTT. The encoded protein is CASSPPGDTEAFF.